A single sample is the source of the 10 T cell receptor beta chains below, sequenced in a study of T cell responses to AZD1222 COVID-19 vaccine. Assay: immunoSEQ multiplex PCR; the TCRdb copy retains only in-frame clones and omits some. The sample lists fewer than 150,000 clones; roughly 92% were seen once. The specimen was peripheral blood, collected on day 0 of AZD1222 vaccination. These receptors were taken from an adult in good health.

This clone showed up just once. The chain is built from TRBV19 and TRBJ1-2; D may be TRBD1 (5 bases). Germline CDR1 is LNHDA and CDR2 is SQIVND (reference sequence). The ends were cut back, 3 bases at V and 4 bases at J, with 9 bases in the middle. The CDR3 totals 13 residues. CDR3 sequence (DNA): TGTGCCAGTAGTATGAGACAGATCTATGGCTACACCTTC. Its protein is CASSMRQIYGYTF.

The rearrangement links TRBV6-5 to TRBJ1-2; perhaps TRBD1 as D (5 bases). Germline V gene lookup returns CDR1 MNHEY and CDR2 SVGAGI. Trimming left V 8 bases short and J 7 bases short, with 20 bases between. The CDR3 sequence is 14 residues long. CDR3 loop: CASFRVGVIFGYTF. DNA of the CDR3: TGTGCCAGCTTCAGGGTCGGCGTCATATTTGGCTACACCTTC.

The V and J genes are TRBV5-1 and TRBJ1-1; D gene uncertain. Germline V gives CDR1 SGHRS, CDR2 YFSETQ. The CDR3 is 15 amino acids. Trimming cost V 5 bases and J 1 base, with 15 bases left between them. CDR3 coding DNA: TGCGCCAGCAGTGGCAGGTCCTCGGAGAACACTGAAGCTTTCTTT. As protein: CASSGRSSENTEAFF.

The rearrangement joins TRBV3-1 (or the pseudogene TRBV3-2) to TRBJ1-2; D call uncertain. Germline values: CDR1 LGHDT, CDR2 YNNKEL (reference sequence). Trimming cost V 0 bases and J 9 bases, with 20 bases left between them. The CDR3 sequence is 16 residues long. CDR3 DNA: TGTGCCAGCAGCCAAGATAAGGGCGCCCCACTCGACCGCTACACCTTC. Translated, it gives CASSQDKGAPLDRYTF.

The CDR3 nucleotides read TGTGCCAGCAGCAGAGGGGCAGGTCCAGATACGCAGTATTTT. Translating gives CASSRGAGPDTQYF. V gene TRBV11-3 combines with J gene TRBJ2-3; possibly TRBD1 or TRBD2 for D (5 bases each). This CDR3 contains 14 residues. CDR1 is SGHNT, CDR2 YENEEA, per germline. V lost 5 bases, J lost 4 bases, and 13 bases lay in between.

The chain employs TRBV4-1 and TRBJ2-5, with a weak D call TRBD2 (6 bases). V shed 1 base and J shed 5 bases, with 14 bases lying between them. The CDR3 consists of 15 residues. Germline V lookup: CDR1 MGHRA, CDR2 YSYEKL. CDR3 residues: CASSQARAREETQYF. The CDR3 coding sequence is TGCGCCAGCAGCCAAGCTAGGGCTCGGGAGGAGACCCAGTACTTC.

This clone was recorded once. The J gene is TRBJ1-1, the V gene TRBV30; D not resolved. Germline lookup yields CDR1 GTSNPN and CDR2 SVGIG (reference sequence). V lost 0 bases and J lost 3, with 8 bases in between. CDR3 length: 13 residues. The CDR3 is CAWSVTEDTEAFF. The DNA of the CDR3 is TGTGCCTGGAGTGTGACTGAGGACACTGAAGCTTTCTTT.

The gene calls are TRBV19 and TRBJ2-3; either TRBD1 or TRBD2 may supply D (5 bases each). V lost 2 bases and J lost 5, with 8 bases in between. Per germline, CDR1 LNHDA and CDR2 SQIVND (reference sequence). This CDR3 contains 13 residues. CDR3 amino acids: CASSIWGIDTQYF. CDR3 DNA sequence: TGTGCCAGTAGTATATGGGGGATAGATACGCAGTATTTT.

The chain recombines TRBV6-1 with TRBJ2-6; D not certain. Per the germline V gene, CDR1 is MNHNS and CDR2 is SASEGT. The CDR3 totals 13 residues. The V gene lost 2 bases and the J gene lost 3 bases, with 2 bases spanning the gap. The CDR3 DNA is TGTGCCAGCAGTGAATATGGGGCCAACGTCCTGACTTTC. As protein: CASSEYGANVLTF.

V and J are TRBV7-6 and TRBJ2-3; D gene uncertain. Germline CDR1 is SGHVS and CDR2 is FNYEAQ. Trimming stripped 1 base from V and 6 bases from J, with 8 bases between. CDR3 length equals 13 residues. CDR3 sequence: CASSLVVSDTQYF. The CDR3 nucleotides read TGTGCCAGCAGCTTAGTAGTATCCGATACGCAGTATTTT.